This T cell receptor (beta chain) was obtained from a study of blood T cell repertoires in COVID-19. Whole-study context: Sites in the United States, Italy and Spain provided acute and convalescent COVID-19 samples. Sources were T cells, B-cell-depleted T cells, or PBMCs; the material itself was cDNA or gDNA.

Germline CDR1 is MGHDK and CDR2 is SYGVNS. The CDR3 sequence is 12 residues long. With V trimmed by 11 bases and J by 10 bases, 6 bases remained unmatched. Clones were sequenced by immunoSEQ multiplex PCR, and TCRdb holds only the in-frame ones, with some missing. The sample carries 250,000 or so clones, approximately 84% recorded once. Source material: peripheral blood. This clonotype originated in a man aged 50 to 60 with acute or convalescent COVID-19. The chain links TRBV25-1 to TRBJ1-6; 9 bases fit TRBD1. CDR3 nucleotides: TGTGCCTCGCGACAGGGGGGCTCACCCCTCCACTTT. This translates into CASRQGGSPLHF.